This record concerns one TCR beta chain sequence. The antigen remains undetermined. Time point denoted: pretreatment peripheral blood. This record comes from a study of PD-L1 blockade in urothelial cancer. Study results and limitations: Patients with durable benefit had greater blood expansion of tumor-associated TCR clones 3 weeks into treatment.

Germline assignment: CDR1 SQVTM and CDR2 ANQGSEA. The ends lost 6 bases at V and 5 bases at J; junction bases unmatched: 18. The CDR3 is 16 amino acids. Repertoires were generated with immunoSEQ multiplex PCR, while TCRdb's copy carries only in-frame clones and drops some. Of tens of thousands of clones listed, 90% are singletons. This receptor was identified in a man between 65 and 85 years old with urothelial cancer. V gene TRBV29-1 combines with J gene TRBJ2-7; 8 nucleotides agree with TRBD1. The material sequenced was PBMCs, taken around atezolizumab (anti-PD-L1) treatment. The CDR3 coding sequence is TGCAGCGTCGGCGGGTGGACAGGGAATAAAGAGGACGAGCAGTACTTC. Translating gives CSVGGWTGNKEDEQYF.